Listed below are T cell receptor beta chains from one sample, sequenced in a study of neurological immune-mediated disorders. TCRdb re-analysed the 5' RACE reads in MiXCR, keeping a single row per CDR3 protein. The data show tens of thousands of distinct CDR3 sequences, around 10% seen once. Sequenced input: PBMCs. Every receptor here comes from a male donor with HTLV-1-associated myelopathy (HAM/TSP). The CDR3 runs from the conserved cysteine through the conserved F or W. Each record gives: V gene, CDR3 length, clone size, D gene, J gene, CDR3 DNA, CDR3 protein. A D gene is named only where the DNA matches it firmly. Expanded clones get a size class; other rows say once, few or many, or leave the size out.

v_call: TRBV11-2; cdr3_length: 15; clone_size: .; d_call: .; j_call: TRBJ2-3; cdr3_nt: TGTGCCAGCAGCGTGCCAGGGGGGGTAGGAGATACGCAGTATTTT; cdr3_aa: CASSVPGGVGDTQYF
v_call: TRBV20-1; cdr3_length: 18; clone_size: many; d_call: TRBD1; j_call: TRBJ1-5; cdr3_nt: TGCAGTGCTTCCAAGCGGGACAGGGCGGGATTCGTGACTCAGCCCCAGCATTTT; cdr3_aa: CSASKRDRAGFVTQPQHF
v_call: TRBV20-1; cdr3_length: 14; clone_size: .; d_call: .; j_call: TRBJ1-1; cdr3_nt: TGCACTGCTAGGGGATTTCCTATGAACACTGAAGCTTTCTTT; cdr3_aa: CTARGFPMNTEAFF
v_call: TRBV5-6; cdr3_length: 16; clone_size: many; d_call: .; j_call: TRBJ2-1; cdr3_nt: TGTGCCAGCAGCTTGGGAGCCGGGAGCTCCTACAATGAGCAGTTCTTC; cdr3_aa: CASSLGAGSSYNEQFF
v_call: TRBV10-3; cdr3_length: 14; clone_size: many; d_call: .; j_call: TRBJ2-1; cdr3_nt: TGTGCCATCAGTGGACTGGGATCCTACAATGAGCAGTTCTTC; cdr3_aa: CAISGLGSYNEQFF
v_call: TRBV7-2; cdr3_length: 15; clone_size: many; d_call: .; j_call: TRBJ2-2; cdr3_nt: TGTGCCAGCAGCCAAGACCGTTCCAACACCGGGGAGCTGTTTTTT; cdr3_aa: CASSQDRSNTGELFF
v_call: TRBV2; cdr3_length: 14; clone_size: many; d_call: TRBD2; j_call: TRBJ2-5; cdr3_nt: TGTGCCAGCAACTCCGGCGGGGGTCGCGAGACCCAGTACTTC; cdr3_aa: CASNSGGGRETQYF
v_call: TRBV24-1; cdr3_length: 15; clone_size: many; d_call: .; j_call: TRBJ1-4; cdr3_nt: TGTGCCACCAGTGATTCAAGGACGGGTGGGGAAAAACTGTTTTTT; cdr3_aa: CATSDSRTGGEKLFF
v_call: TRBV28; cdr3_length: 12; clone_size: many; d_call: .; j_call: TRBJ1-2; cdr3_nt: TGTGCCAGCAGTTACAGTAACTATGGCTACACCTTC; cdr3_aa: CASSYSNYGYTF
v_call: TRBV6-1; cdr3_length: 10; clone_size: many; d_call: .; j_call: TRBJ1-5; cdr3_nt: TGTGCCAGCAGTTCCTATCCCCAGCATTTT; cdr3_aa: CASSSYPQHF
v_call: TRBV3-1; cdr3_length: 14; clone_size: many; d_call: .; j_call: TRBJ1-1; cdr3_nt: TGTGCCAGCAGCTCTAAGGACACCAACACTGAAGCTTTCTTT; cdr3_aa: CASSSKDTNTEAFF
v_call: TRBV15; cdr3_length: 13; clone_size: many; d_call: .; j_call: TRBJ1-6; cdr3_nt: TGTGCCACAGGGGGGTCCTATAATTCACCCCTCCACTTT; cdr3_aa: CATGGSYNSPLHF